Listed here is a single T cell receptor beta chain. Its antigen is still unknown. The entry originates in a study of cytomegalovirus exposure and HLA in healthy donors. About the study: An analysis done earlier identified approximately 120 million unique TCR beta sequences from approximately 170 million T cells.

This CDR3 is built from 16 residues. J lost 8 bases, V lost 4 bases, and 12 bases had no gene match. Per germline, CDR1 LGHNA and CDR2 YNFKEQ. Regarding the study as a whole: In a later analysis, CMV-associated beta chains were mostly HLA-associated, it appeared.

At sampling all donors were nominally healthy, likely with unrecorded immune exposures. 13 Jbeta primers and 60 Vbeta primers were used for the PCR. Under the authors' procedure: An analysis that came later counted tens of millions of unique TCR beta chains, 9 million to 12 million shared. Some clones are missing from TCRdb's copy, which holds only in-frame ones; the method was immunoSEQ multiplex PCR. The DNA gave D and trimming, while V, J and clone size come from that table. The repertoire includes about 180,000 clones, around 80% of them detected once, and roughly 3.5% sits in the top ten. The sequenced material came from PBMCs. This chain connects TRBV4-2 to TRBJ2-4, with 9 bases aligning to TRBD2. The sequence was collected from a woman aged 55-69 years in good health and CMV-seropositive. The CDR3 here is CASSPNGGVAGDIQYF. The CDR3 DNA reads as TGTGCCAGCAGCCCCAACGGGGGGGTAGCGGGAGACATTCAGTACTTC.